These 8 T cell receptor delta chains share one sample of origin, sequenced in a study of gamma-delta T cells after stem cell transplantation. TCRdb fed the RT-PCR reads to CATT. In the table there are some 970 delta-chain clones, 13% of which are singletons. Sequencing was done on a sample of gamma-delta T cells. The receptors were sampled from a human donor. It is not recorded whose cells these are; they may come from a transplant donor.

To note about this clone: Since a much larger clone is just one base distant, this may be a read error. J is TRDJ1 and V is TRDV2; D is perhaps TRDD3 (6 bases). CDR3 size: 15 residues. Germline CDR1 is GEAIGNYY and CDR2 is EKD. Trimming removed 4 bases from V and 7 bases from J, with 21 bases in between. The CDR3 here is CACDHVGRGSGKLIF. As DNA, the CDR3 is TGTGCCTGTGATCATGTGGGGAGGGGGAGCGGTAAACTCATCTTT.

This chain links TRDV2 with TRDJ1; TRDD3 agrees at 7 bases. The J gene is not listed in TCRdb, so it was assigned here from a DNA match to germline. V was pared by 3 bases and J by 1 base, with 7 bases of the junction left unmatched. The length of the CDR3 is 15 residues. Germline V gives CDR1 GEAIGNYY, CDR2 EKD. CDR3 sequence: CACDARGDVTDKLIF. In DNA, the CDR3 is TGTGCCTGTGACGCCAGGGGGGATGTCACCGATAAACTCATCTTT.

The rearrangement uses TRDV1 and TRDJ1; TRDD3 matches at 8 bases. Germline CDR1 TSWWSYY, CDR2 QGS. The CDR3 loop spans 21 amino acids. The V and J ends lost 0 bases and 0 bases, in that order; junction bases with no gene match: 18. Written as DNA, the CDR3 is TGTGCTCTTGGGGAACTCCTTCCCCGATACTGGGGGTCAGCCGACACCGATAAACTCATCTTT. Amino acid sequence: CALGELLPRYWGSADTDKLIF.

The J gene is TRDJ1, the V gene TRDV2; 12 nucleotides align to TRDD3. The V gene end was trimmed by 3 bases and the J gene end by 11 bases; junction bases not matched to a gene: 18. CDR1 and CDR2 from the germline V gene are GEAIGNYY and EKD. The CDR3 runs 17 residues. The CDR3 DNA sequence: TGTGCCTGTGACGCTATACAAGTTACTGGGGGATACCTGGGCCTCATCTTT. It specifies CACDAIQVTGGYLGLIF.

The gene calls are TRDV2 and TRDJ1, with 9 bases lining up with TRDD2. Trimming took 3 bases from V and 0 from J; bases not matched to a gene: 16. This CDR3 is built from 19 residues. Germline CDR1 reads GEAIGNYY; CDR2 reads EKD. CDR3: CACDSLPTEGYPDTDKLIF. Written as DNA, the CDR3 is TGTGCCTGTGACTCCCTTCCTACAGAAGGTTATCCTGACACCGATAAACTCATCTTT.

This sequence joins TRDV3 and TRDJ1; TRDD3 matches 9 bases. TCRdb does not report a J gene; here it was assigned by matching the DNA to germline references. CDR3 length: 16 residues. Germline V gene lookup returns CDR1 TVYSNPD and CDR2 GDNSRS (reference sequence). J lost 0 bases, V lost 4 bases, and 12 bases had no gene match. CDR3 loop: CASNRGIPLYTDKLIF. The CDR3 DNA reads TGTGCCTCAAATCGGGGGATACCCCTGTACACCGATAAACTCATCTTT.

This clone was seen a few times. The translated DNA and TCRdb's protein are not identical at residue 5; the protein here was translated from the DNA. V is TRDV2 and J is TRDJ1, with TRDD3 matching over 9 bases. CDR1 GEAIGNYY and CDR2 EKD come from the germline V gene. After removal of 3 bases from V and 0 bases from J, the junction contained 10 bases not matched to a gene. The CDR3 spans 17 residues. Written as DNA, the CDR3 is TGTGCCTGTGACGCCGTGGGGGGGATACCTTACACCGATAAACTCATCTTT. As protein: CACDAVGGIPYTDKLIF.

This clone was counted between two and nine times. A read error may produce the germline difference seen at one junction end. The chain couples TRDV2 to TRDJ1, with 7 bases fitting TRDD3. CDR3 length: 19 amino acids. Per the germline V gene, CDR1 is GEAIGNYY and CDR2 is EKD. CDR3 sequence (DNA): TGTGCCTGTGACACGCTTGGGATACATACTCCCGGAGATACCGATAAGCTCATCTTT. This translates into CACDTLGIHTPGDTDKLIF.